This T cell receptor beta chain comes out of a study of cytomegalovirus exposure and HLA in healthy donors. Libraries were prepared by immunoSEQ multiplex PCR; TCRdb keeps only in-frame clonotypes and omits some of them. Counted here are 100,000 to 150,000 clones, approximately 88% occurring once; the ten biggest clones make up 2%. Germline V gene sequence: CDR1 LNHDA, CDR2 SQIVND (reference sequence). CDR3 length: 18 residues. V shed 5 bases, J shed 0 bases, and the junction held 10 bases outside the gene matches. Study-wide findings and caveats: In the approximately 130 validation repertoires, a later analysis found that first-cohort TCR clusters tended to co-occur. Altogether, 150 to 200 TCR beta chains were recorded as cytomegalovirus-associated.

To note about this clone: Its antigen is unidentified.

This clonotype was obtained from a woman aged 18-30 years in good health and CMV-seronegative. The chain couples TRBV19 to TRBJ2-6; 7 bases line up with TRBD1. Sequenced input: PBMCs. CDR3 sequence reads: CASSSPGQISSGANVLTF. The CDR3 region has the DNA TGTGCCAGTAGTTCGCCGGGACAGATCAGCTCTGGGGCCAACGTCCTGACTTTC.